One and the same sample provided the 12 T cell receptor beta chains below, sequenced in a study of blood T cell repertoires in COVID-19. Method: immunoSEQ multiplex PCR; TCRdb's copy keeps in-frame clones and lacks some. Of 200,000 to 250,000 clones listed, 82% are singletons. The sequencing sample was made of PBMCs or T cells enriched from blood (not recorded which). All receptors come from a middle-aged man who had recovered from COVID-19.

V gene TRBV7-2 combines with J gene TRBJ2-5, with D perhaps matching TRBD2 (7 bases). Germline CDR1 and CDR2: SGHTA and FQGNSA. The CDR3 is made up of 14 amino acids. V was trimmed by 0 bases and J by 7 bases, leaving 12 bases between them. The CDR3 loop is CASSLAGGPGTQYF. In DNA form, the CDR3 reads TGTGCCAGCAGCTTAGCGGGGGGGCCGGGGACCCAGTACTTC.

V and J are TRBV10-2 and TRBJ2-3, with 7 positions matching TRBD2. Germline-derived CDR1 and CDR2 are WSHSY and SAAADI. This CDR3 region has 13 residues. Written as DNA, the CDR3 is TGCGGCGGGAGCGCGGCTTTGACAGATACGCAGTATTTT. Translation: CGGSAALTDTQYF.

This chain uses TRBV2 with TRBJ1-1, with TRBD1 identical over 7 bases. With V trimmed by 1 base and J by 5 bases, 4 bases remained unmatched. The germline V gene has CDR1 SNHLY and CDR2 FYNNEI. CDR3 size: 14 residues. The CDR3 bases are TGTGCCAGCAGTGAAGGACAGGGTTGGACTGAAGCTTTCTTT. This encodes CASSEGQGWTEAFF.

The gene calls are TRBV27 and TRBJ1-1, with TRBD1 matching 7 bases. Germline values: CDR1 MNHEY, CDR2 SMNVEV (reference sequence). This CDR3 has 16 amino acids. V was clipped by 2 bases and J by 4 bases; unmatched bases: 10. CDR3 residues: CASSLTGEGGGTEAFF. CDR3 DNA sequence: TGTGCCAGCAGTTTAACAGGGGAAGGGGGTGGCACTGAAGCTTTCTTT.

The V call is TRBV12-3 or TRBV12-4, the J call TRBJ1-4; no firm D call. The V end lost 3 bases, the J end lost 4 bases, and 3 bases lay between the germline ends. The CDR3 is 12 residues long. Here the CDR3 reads CASSLYNEKLFF. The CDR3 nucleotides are TGTGCCAGCAGTTTGTATAATGAAAAACTGTTTTTT.

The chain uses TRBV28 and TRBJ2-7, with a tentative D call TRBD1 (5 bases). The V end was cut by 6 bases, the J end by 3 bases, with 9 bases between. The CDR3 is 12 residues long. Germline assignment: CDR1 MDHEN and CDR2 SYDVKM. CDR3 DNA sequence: TGTGCCAGCAGACAAACAGGCTACGAGCAGTACTTC. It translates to CASRQTGYEQYF.

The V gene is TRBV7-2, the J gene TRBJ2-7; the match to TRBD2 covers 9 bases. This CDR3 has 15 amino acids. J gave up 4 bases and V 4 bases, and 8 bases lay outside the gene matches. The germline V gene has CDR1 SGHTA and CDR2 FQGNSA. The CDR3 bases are TGTGCCAGCAGCTCCCCCGGGACTAGCAGGTACGAGCAGTACTTC. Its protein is CASSSPGTSRYEQYF.

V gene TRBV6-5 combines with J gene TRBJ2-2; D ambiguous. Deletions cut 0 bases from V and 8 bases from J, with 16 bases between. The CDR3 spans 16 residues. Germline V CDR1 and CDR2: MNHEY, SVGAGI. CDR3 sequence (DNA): TGTGCCAGCAGTTACTCGAGGCCAGCCATTGAGGGGGAGCTGTTTTTT. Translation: CASSYSRPAIEGELFF.

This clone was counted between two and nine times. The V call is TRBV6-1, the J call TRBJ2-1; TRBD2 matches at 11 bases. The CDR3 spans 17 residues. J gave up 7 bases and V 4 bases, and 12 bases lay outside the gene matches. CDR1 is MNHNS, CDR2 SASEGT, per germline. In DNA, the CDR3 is TGTGCCAGCAGTGGAGCCTGGGCTAGCGGGGGGATGAATGAGCAGTTCTTC. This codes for CASSGAWASGGMNEQFF.

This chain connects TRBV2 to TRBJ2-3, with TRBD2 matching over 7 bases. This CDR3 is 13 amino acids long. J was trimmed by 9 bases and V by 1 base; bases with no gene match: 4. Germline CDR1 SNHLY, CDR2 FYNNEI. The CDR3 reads CASSEGKGGTQYF. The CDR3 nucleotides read TGTGCCAGCAGTGAAGGGAAGGGAGGGACGCAGTATTTT.

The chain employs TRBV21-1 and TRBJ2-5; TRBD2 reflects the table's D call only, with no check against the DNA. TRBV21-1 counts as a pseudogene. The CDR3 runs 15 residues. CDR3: CASSKVERGQETQYF. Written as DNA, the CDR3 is TGTGCCAGCAGCAAAGTGGAGCGCGGGCAAGAGACCCAGTACTTC.

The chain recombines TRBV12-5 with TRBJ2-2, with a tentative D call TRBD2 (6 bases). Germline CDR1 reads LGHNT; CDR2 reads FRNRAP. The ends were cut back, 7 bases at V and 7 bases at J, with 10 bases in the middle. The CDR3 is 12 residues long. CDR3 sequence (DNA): TGTGCTAGTGCCGTGGGGGGCGGGGAGCTGTTTTTT. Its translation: CASAVGGGELFF.